The text below deals with one T cell receptor beta chain. The CDR3 runs to 15 residues. V shed 1 base and J 8 bases; nucleotides not matched to a gene: 9. The germline V gene has CDR1 LNHNV and CDR2 YYDKDF (reference sequence). The source of the sample is a study of blood T cell repertoires in COVID-19. Turning to the study itself: Some COVID-19 samples were acute and others convalescent; all came from the United States, Italy and Spain. Sources were T cells, B-cell-depleted T cells, or PBMCs; the material itself was cDNA or gDNA.

Per the original data handling: Reference gene primer amplification gave estimated nucleated cell counts. Profiling relied on immunoSEQ multiplex PCR, and the TCRdb table lists in-frame clones only, not all of them. D and trimming come from the DNA, and the V and J calls and clone size come from that table. The table shows some 91,000 clones, with over 60% occurring only once. The chain joins TRBV15 to TRBJ1-2, with 8 bases aligning to TRBD1. The origin of this receptor is a man in his 70s with acute or convalescent COVID-19. The sample comprised peripheral blood. The CDR3: CATSRGFDRGEGYTF. DNA of the CDR3: TGTGCCACCAGCAGAGGTTTTGACAGGGGAGAGGGCTACACCTTC.